These T cell receptor beta chains were read from a single sample in a study of blood T cell repertoires in COVID-19. Generated by immunoSEQ multiplex PCR, the TCRdb table keeps only in-frame clones and is missing some. This table has about 82,000 clones, approximately 80% appearing once. Specimen: peripheral blood. The receptors come from an elderly man with active or convalescent COVID-19. The CDR3 runs from the conserved cysteine through the conserved F or W. Fields, in order: J gene, D gene, V gene, clone size, CDR3 DNA, CDR3 protein. A D gene is named only where the DNA matches it firmly. Part of the rows lack a size; the others show once, few, many or a class for expanded clones.

TRBJ2-1,TRBD2,TRBV7-2,.,TGTGCCAGCAGCTTGTCTAGCGGGGCCCACAATGAGCAGTTCTTC,CASSLSSGAHNEQFF
TRBJ2-5,TRBD1,TRBV12-5,.,TGTGCTAGTGGTAAGGGGGCCCCCTCCGAGACCCAGTACTTC,CASGKGAPSETQYF
TRBJ2-1,TRBD2,TRBV3-1/TRBV3-2,.,TGTGCCAGCAGCCCCAGACTAGCGTTCGAGCAGTTCTTC,CASSPRLAFEQFF
TRBJ2-1,TRBD2,TRBV2,.,TGTGCCAGCAACCAACTAGCGGGCCTTAACAATGAGCAATTCTTC,CASNQLAGLNNEQFF
TRBJ1-4,.,TRBV7-2,.,TGTGCCAGCAGCCCTGACAGTGGCACTAATGAAAAACTGTTTTTT,CASSPDSGTNEKLFF
TRBJ2-2,.,TRBV14,few,TGTGCCAGCAGCCAGCAGTATGGGGAGCTGTTTTTT,CASSQQYGELFF
TRBJ2-2,.,TRBV14,.,TGTGCCAGCAGCCGTGACAGAGTATCCGCCGGGGAGCTGTTTTTT,CASSRDRVSAGELFF
TRBJ1-1,TRBD1,TRBV5-1,.,TGCGCCAGCAGCAGGGTGGCAGGGGGCGATAACGGTGAAGCTTTCTTT,CASSRVAGGDNGEAFF
TRBJ1-2,.,TRBV4-2,.,TGTGCCAGCAGCCAAAGATTTGGGGGGAGTGGGATTAACTATGGCTACACCTTC,CASSQRFGGSGINYGYTF
TRBJ2-5,TRBD2,TRBV5-1,.,TGCGCCAGCAGCTTGTCGCCTAGCGGACTGCAAGAGACCCAGTACTTC,CASSLSPSGLQETQYF
TRBJ1-3,.,TRBV3-1/TRBV3-2,.,TGTGCCAGCAGCCAATCCTTGAACACCATATATTTT,CASSQSLNTIYF
TRBJ2-1,.,TRBV18,.,TGTGCCAGCTCACCAAGCCAGGGTGCCTACAATGAGCAGTTCTTC,CASSPSQGAYNEQFF
TRBJ1-6,TRBD1,TRBV12-3/TRBV12-4,.,TGTGCCAGCAGACGGGACAGTTGGTCACCCCTCCACTTT,CASRRDSWSPLHF
TRBJ1-6,.,TRBV11-3,.,TGTGCCAGCAGCTTTGTTGCCGAGGGTTCACCCCTCCACTTT,CASSFVAEGSPLHF
TRBJ1-5,.,TRBV28,once,TGTGCCACCATTTTGGGGGGGAGCCGACAGCCCCAGCATTTT,CATILGGSRQPQHF
TRBJ1-1,.,TRBV6-1,.,TGTGCCAGCAGTGACACCGGGATACACACTGAAGCTTTCTTT,CASSDTGIHTEAFF
TRBJ1-2,.,TRBV19,.,TGTGCCAGTAGTCCGCAGGGCGGTGGTGGCTACACCTTC,CASSPQGGGGYTF
TRBJ2-1,TRBD2,TRBV18,few,TGTGCCAGCTCACCACCCGGGAGGGTTGGTAATGAGCAGTTCTTC,CASSPPGRVGNEQFF
TRBJ2-1,TRBD2,TRBV12-5,.,TGTGCTAGTGAGAGACTAGCGGGAGGCTACAATGAGCAGTTCTTC,CASERLAGGYNEQFF
TRBJ2-1,TRBD2,TRBV12-5,.,TGTGCTAGTGGTCCGGCGGGAGTTTACAATGAGCAGTTCTTC,CASGPAGVYNEQFF
TRBJ1-4,.,TRBV19,once,TGTGCCAGTCAAGACAGAAATAGTGAAAAACTGTTTTTT,CASQDRNSEKLFF
TRBJ2-3,TRBD2,TRBV5-1,.,TGCGCCAGCAAACAGGGACTAGCGGGGGATACGCAGTATTTT,CASKQGLAGDTQYF
TRBJ2-3,TRBD1,TRBV2,.,TGTGCCAGCAGTGAAAGGACAGGGAGGACAGATACGCAGTATTTT,CASSERTGRTDTQYF
TRBJ2-2,.,TRBV4-1,few,TGCGCCAGCAGCCATTTGAGGCTTGAGGGCACCGGGGAGCTGTTTTTT,CASSHLRLEGTGELFF
TRBJ2-1,.,TRBV18,once,TGTGCCAGCTCACCACTTTACAGGAGAAGCGATGAGCAGTTCTTC,CASSPLYRRSDEQFF